The 3 T cell receptor beta chains listed next were all sequenced from one sample in a study of tumor-infiltrating lymphocytes in glioblastoma multiforme. Three nested ARM-PCR rounds with V-beta and C-beta primers built TCRB libraries. In TCRdb, the multiplex PCR reads were re-called with MiXCR into one record per CDR3 protein. The sample records approximately 9,600 distinct CDR3 sequences, approximately 70% being singletons. Sequencing was carried out using brain tumor tissue. Source of these receptors: a male donor with glioblastoma.

The chain employs TRBV29-1 and TRBJ2-7; 8 nucleotides align to TRBD1. The J segment lost 1 base and the V segment lost 7 bases, leaving 6 bases of the junction unmatched. The germline gives CDR1 SQVTM, CDR2 ANQGSEA. The CDR3 loop spans 13 amino acids. The CDR3 DNA is TGCAGCGCTAAAGGGGACAGGTCCTACGAGCAGTACTTC. Translated, it gives CSAKGDRSYEQYF.

Comments on this clonotype: It is unclear where the CDR3 begins or ends on the DNA, so no DNA is shown, and the CDR3 is as TCRdb lists it. The rearrangement links TRBV6-5 to TRBJ2-6; the tabulated D call, TRBD1, remains unverified against the DNA. Both ends counted, the CDR3 spans 17 residues. CDR1 and CDR2 (germline): MNHEY, SVGAGI. CDR3: CASSYVAGGTGANILTF.

This clonotype occurred once. The gene calls are TRBV5-5 and TRBJ2-2, with a possible D match to TRBD1 (5 bases). The CDR3 has 15 residues. Trimming removed 3 bases at V and 0 bases at J, with 9 bases between. Germline loops: CDR1 SGHKS, CDR2 YYEKEE (reference sequence). CDR3 residues: CASSWTPANTGELFF. The CDR3 DNA reads TGTGCCAGCAGCTGGACACCCGCGAACACCGGGGAGCTGTTTTTT. Looking up the rest from reference TRBV5-5 and TRBJ2-2 gives the full variable domain: DAGVTQSPTHLIKTRGQQVTLRCSPISGHKSVSWYQQVLGQGPQFIFQYYEKEERGRGNFPDRFSARQFPNYSSELNVNALLLGDSALYLCASSWTPANTGELFFGEGSRLTVL.